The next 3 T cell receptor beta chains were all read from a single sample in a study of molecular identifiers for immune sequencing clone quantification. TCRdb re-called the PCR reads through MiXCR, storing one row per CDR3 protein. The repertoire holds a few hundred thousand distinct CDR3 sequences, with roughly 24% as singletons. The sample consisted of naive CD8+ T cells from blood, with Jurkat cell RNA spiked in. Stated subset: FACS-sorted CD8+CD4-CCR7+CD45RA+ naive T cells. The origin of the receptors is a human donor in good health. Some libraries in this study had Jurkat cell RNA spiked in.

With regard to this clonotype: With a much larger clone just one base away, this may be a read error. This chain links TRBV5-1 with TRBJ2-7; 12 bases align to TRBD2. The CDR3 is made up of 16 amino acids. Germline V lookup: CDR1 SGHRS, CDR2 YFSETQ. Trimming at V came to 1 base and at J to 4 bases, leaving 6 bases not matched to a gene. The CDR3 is CASSLTPGLAGYEQYF. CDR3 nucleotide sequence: TGCGCCAGCAGCTTGACTCCGGGACTAGCGGGTTACGAGCAGTACTTC.

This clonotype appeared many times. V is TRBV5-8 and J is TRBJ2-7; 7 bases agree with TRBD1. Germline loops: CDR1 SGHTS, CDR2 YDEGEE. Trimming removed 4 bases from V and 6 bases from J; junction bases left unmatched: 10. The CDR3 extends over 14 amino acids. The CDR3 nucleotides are TGTGCCAGCAGCCCACGGACAGGTCGCCCCGAGCAGTACTTC. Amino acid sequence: CASSPRTGRPEQYF. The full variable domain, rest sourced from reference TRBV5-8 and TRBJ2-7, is EAGVTQSPTHLIKTRGQQATLRCSPISGHTSVYWYQQALGLGLQFLLWYDEGEERNRGNFPPRFSGRQFPNYSSELNVNALELEDSALYLCASSPRTGRPEQYFGPGTRLTVT.

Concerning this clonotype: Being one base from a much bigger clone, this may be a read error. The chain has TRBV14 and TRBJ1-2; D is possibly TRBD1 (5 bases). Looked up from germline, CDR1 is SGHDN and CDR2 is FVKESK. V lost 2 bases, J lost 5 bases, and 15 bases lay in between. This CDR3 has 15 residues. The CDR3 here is CASSQTTGLQYGYTF. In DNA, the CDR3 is TGTGCCAGCAGCCAAACAACAGGTCTGCAGTATGGCTACACCTTC.